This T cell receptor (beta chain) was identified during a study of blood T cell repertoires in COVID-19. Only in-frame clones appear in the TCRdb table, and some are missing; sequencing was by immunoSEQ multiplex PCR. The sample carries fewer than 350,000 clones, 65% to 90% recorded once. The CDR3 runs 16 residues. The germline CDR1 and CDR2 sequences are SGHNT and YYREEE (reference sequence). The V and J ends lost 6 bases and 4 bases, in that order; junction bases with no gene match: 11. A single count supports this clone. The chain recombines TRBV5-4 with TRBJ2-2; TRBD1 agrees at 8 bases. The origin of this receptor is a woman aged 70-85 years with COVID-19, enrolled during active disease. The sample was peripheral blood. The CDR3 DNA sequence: TGTGCCAGCACCTCAGGGACAGGTATAGGCACCGGGGAGCTGTTTTTT. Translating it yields CASTSGTGIGTGELFF.